This T cell receptor beta chain was retrieved from a study of glioma-infiltrating T cells after dendritic cell vaccination. V shed 7 bases, J shed 5 bases, and the junction held 9 bases outside the gene matches. This CDR3 has 14 residues. CDR1 and CDR2 from the germline V gene are SNHLY and FYNNEI. Specified time point: after dendritic cell vaccination, including at tumor progression/relapse. Primers: 60 V beta forward and 13 J beta reverse. Using immunoSEQ multiplex PCR, the repertoire was profiled, and TCRdb retains in-frame clones only, with some absent. The repertoire holds about 90,000 clones, with less than 90% as singletons.

This clonotype was sampled from a human donor with glioblastoma. The sequenced sample was blood, obtained after dendritic cell vaccination. This chain joins TRBV2 and TRBJ2-7; 9 positions match TRBD1. Here the CDR3 DNA reads TGTGCCAGCACCCTCACAGGGGGCTACGACGAGCAGTACTTC. As protein: CASTLTGGYDEQYF.